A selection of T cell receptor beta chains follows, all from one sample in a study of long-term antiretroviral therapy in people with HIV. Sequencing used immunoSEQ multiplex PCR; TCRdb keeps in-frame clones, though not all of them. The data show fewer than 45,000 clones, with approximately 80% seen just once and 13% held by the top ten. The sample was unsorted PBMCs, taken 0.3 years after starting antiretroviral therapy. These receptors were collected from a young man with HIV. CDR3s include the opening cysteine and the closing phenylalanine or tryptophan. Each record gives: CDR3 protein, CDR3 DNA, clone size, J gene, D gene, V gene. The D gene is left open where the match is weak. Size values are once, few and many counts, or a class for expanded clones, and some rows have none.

CDR3aa: CASSGTDYNEQFF
CDR3nt: TGTGCCAGCAGCGGGACAGATTACAATGAGCAGTTCTTC
abundance: .
j_gene: TRBJ2-1
d_gene: TRBD1
v_gene: TRBV5-6

CDR3aa: CASSLRAGENEQFF
CDR3nt: TGTGCCAGCAGCTTAAGAGCGGGGGAGAATGAGCAGTTCTTC
abundance: .
j_gene: TRBJ2-1
d_gene: TRBD2
v_gene: TRBV7-3

CDR3aa: CASSLGGFNEKLFF
CDR3nt: TGCGCCAGCAGCCTGGGGGGCTTTAATGAAAAACTGTTTTTT
abundance: .
j_gene: TRBJ1-4
d_gene: .
v_gene: TRBV5-1

CDR3aa: CASISLSGDYGYTF
CDR3nt: TGTGCCAGTATTTCACTCTCGGGGGACTATGGCTACACCTTC
abundance: .
j_gene: TRBJ1-2
d_gene: .
v_gene: TRBV19

CDR3aa: CASSYGFRTGELFF
CDR3nt: TGTGCCAGCAGCTACGGGTTTCGCACCGGGGAGCTGTTTTTT
abundance: few
j_gene: TRBJ2-2
d_gene: .
v_gene: TRBV9

CDR3aa: CASSGQGNEQFF
CDR3nt: TGTGCCAGCAGCGGACAGGGCAATGAGCAGTTCTTC
abundance: .
j_gene: TRBJ2-1
d_gene: TRBD1
v_gene: TRBV9

CDR3aa: CASSVSTGTGTYNEQFF
CDR3nt: TGTGCCAGTAGTGTGTCCACCGGGACAGGAACCTACAATGAGCAGTTCTTC
abundance: .
j_gene: TRBJ2-1
d_gene: TRBD1
v_gene: TRBV19

CDR3aa: CASSIRGHEQYF
CDR3nt: TGTGCCAGTAGTATTCGGGGACACGAGCAGTACTTC
abundance: .
j_gene: TRBJ2-7
d_gene: .
v_gene: TRBV19

CDR3aa: CASSPLASADTQYF
CDR3nt: TGTGCCAGCAGTCCACTGGCGAGCGCAGATACGCAGTATTTT
abundance: .
j_gene: TRBJ2-3
d_gene: .
v_gene: TRBV27

CDR3aa: CASSFGQGNNEKLFF
CDR3nt: TGTGCCAGCAGTTTCGGACAGGGTAATAATGAAAAACTGTTTTTT
abundance: once
j_gene: TRBJ1-4
d_gene: TRBD1
v_gene: TRBV6-5

CDR3aa: CAWSLGPLGTEAFF
CDR3nt: TGTGCCTGGAGCTTGGGACCTTTGGGCACTGAAGCTTTCTTT
abundance: .
j_gene: TRBJ1-1
d_gene: .
v_gene: TRBV30

CDR3aa: CASAAPWDRVGEQYF
CDR3nt: TGTGCCAGCGCAGCACCTTGGGACAGGGTAGGCGAGCAGTACTTC
abundance: .
j_gene: TRBJ2-7
d_gene: TRBD1
v_gene: TRBV11-2

CDR3aa: CASSPQGGAQETQYF
CDR3nt: TGCGCCAGCAGCCCACAGGGAGGGGCACAAGAGACCCAGTACTTC
abundance: .
j_gene: TRBJ2-5
d_gene: .
v_gene: TRBV5-1

CDR3aa: CASSDRDSSYEQYF
CDR3nt: TGTGCCAGCAGTGACCGGGACAGCTCCTACGAGCAGTACTTC
abundance: .
j_gene: TRBJ2-7
d_gene: TRBD1
v_gene: TRBV28

CDR3aa: CASSLAVGTEAFF
CDR3nt: TGCGCCAGCAGCTTGGCGGTGGGTACTGAAGCTTTCTTT
abundance: .
j_gene: TRBJ1-1
d_gene: .
v_gene: TRBV5-1

CDR3aa: CASSARGGGGEKLFF
CDR3nt: TGTGCCAGCAGCGCCAGAGGAGGGGGAGGTGAAAAACTGTTTTTT
abundance: once
j_gene: TRBJ1-4
d_gene: .
v_gene: TRBV7-6

CDR3aa: CAIKPPAAAGANVLTF
CDR3nt: TGTGCCATCAAACCACCTGCTGCCGCCGGGGCCAACGTCCTGACTTTC
abundance: .
j_gene: TRBJ2-6
d_gene: .
v_gene: TRBV10-3

CDR3aa: CASSEALGEQYF
CDR3nt: TGTGCCAGCAGTGAAGCGCTTGGCGAGCAGTACTTC
abundance: .
j_gene: TRBJ2-7
d_gene: .
v_gene: TRBV2

CDR3aa: CAQGRGIWPQNQPQHF
CDR3nt: TGTGCCCAGGGTAGGGGGATTTGGCCCCAAAATCAGCCCCAGCATTTT
abundance: .
j_gene: TRBJ1-5
d_gene: .
v_gene: TRBV21-1

CDR3aa: CAWSFTGGNTEAFF
CDR3nt: TGTGCCTGGAGTTTTACAGGGGGGAACACTGAAGCTTTCTTT
abundance: .
j_gene: TRBJ1-1
d_gene: TRBD1
v_gene: TRBV30

CDR3aa: CSVPVSQSNGQFF
CDR3nt: TGCAGCGTTCCGGTCAGCCAATCCAATGGGCAGTTCTTC
abundance: .
j_gene: TRBJ2-1
d_gene: .
v_gene: TRBV29-1

CDR3aa: CATQLVFNTEAFF
CDR3nt: TGTGCCACCCAGTTGGTCTTCAACACTGAAGCTTTCTTT
abundance: once
j_gene: TRBJ1-1
d_gene: .
v_gene: TRBV6-4

CDR3aa: CASSSGGTGEDTQYF
CDR3nt: TGCGCCAGCAGCTCGGGGGGGACAGGGGAAGATACGCAGTATTTT
abundance: .
j_gene: TRBJ2-3
d_gene: TRBD1
v_gene: TRBV5-1

CDR3aa: CASSARIEQFF
CDR3nt: TGTGCCAGCAGTGCGCGGATTGAGCAGTTCTTC
abundance: .
j_gene: TRBJ2-1
d_gene: .
v_gene: TRBV2

CDR3aa: CASSRLPRTDSNQPQHF
CDR3nt: TGCGCCAGCAGTCGACTTCCCCGGACAGATAGCAATCAGCCCCAGCATTTT
abundance: .
j_gene: TRBJ1-5
d_gene: .
v_gene: TRBV4-1

CDR3aa: CASSYQNPGTEAFF
CDR3nt: TGTGCCAGCAGCTATCAAAACCCGGGCACTGAAGCTTTCTTT
abundance: .
j_gene: TRBJ1-1
d_gene: .
v_gene: TRBV11-2

CDR3aa: CASSEAGGHNEQFF
CDR3nt: TGTGCCAGCAGTGAAGCGGGGGGGCACAATGAGCAGTTCTTC
abundance: .
j_gene: TRBJ2-1
d_gene: TRBD2
v_gene: TRBV6-4

CDR3aa: CASSIGTGDEQFF
CDR3nt: TGTGCCAGCAGCATAGGGACAGGCGATGAGCAGTTCTTC
abundance: .
j_gene: TRBJ2-1
d_gene: TRBD1
v_gene: TRBV9

CDR3aa: CASGTDSIHSGNTIYF
CDR3nt: TGTGCCAGCGGGACAGACTCAATTCACTCTGGAAACACCATATATTTT
abundance: .
j_gene: TRBJ1-3
d_gene: TRBD1
v_gene: TRBV5-8

CDR3aa: CAWTTEYEQYF
CDR3nt: TGTGCCTGGACGACAGAGTACGAGCAGTACTTC
abundance: .
j_gene: TRBJ2-7
d_gene: .
v_gene: TRBV30

CDR3aa: CASSLSRGNTIYF
CDR3nt: TGTGCCAGCAGTTTATCCAGGGGGAACACCATATATTTT
abundance: .
j_gene: TRBJ1-3
d_gene: TRBD1
v_gene: TRBV27

CDR3aa: CASTPLLDGELFF
CDR3nt: TGTGCCAGCACCCCGCTCCTGGACGGGGAGCTGTTTTTT
abundance: .
j_gene: TRBJ2-2
d_gene: .
v_gene: TRBV6-1

CDR3aa: CASSLFSGYDEKLFF
CDR3nt: TGTGCCAGCAGCTTGTTCAGCGGTTACGATGAAAAACTGTTTTTT
abundance: .
j_gene: TRBJ1-4
d_gene: .
v_gene: TRBV5-6

CDR3aa: CASNKGGYEQYF
CDR3nt: TGTGCCAGCAATAAAGGGGGGTACGAGCAGTACTTC
abundance: .
j_gene: TRBJ2-7
d_gene: .
v_gene: TRBV6-6

CDR3aa: CASSDPGLAGMQTQYF
CDR3nt: TGTGCCAGCAGTGACCCTGGACTAGCGGGTATGCAGACCCAGTACTTC
abundance: once
j_gene: TRBJ2-5
d_gene: TRBD2
v_gene: TRBV25-1

CDR3aa: CSVYPGEENTTNEKLFF
CDR3nt: TGCAGCGTTTACCCGGGCGAAGAAAACACAACTAATGAAAAACTGTTTTTT
abundance: once
j_gene: TRBJ1-4
d_gene: .
v_gene: TRBV29-1

CDR3aa: CASSQWQGAPGANVLTF
CDR3nt: TGCGCCAGCAGCCAATGGCAGGGGGCGCCTGGGGCCAACGTCCTGACTTTC
abundance: .
j_gene: TRBJ2-6
d_gene: TRBD1
v_gene: TRBV4-1

CDR3aa: CASSLDRVGQYF
CDR3nt: TGTGCCAGCAGCTTAGATCGGGTGGGGCAGTATTTT
abundance: .
j_gene: TRBJ2-3
d_gene: .
v_gene: TRBV7-6

CDR3aa: CASSESVEGSSYEQYF
CDR3nt: TGTGCCAGCAGTGAAAGTGTTGAGGGGTCTTCCTACGAGCAGTACTTC
abundance: .
j_gene: TRBJ2-7
d_gene: .
v_gene: TRBV6-1

CDR3aa: CASSYNRGQETQYF
CDR3nt: TGTGCCAGCAGCTACAACAGGGGGCAAGAGACCCAGTACTTC
abundance: .
j_gene: TRBJ2-5
d_gene: TRBD1
v_gene: TRBV5-4

CDR3aa: CAVAGTSRSNEQFF
CDR3nt: TGTGCCGTTGCGGGGACTAGCCGTTCCAATGAGCAGTTCTTC
abundance: .
j_gene: TRBJ2-1
d_gene: TRBD2
v_gene: TRBV10-3

CDR3aa: CASRLAVETGELFF
CDR3nt: TGTGCCAGTAGACTAGCTGTTGAAACCGGGGAGCTGTTTTTT
abundance: .
j_gene: TRBJ2-2
d_gene: .
v_gene: TRBV19